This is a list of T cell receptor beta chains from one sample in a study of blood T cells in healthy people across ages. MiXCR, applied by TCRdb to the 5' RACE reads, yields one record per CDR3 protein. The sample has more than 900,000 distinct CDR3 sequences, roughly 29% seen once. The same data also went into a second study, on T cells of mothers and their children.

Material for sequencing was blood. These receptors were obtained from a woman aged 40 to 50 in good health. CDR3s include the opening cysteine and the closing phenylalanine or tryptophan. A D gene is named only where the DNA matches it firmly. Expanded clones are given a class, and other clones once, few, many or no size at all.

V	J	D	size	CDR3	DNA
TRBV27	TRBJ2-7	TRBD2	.	CASKVSTSEVCEQYF	TGTGCCAGCAAAGTGTCGACTAGCGAGGTCTGCGAGCAGTACTTC
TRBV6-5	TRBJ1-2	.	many	CASTNRGGGYTF	TGTGCCAGCACCAACCGGGGTGGTGGCTACACCTTC
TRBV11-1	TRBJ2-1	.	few	CASSPAGHEQFF	TGTGCCAGCAGCCCCGCGGGCCATGAGCAGTTCTTC
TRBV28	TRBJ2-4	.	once	CASSFSGLEYF	TGTGCCAGCAGTTTCTCGGGCTTGGAGTACTTC
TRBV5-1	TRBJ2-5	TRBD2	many	CASSSLLLAGEETQYF	TGCGCCAGCAGCTCCCTTCTACTAGCGGGGGAGGAGACCCAGTACTTC
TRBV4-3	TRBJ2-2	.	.	CASSQVGSSGELFF	TGCGCCAGCAGCCAAGTAGGGAGCTCCGGGGAGCTGTTTTTT
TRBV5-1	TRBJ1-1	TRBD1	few	CASSPRDRVNTEAFF	TGCGCCAGCAGCCCTCGGGACAGGGTGAACACTGAAGCTTTCTTT
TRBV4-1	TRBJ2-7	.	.	CASSQVGSEQYF	TGCGCCAGCAGCCAAGTTGGTTCCGAGCAGTACTTC
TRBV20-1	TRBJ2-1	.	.	CSVGQRTKHNEQFF	TGCAGTGTTGGGCAGCGAACTAAGCACAATGAGCAGTTCTTC
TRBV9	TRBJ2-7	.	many	CASSVTPVHTGNYEQYF	TGTGCCAGCAGCGTGACTCCGGTCCACACAGGGAACTACGAGCAGTACTTC
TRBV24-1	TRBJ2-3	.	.	CATSDGKTVHGDTQYF	TGTGCCACCAGTGATGGAAAGACAGTTCATGGGGATACGCAGTATTTT
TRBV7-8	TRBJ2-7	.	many	CASSSETSRYSYEQYF	TGTGCCAGCAGCTCTGAGACATCCCGTTATTCCTACGAGCAGTACTTC
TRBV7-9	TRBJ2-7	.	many	CASSLSDRGEQYF	TGTGCCAGCAGCTTAAGTGACCGAGGGGAGCAGTACTTC
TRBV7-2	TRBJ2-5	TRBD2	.	CASSSLAARGTQYF	TGTGCCAGCAGCAGTCTAGCGGCCCGGGGGACCCAGTACTTC
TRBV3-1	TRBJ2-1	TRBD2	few	CASSQDAGVLNEQFF	TGTGCCAGCAGCCAAGATGCGGGGGTCCTCAATGAGCAGTTCTTC
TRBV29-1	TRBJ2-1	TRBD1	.	CSARTGSSYNGQFF	TGCAGCGCAAGGACAGGGAGCTCCTACAATGGGCAGTTCTTC
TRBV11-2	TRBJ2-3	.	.	CASSLGRTTDTQYF	TGTGCCAGCAGCTTAGGACGGACCACAGATACGCAGTATTTT
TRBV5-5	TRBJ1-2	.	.	CASSLGQRSGYTF	TGTGCCAGCAGCTTGGGACAGCGGAGTGGCTACACCTTC
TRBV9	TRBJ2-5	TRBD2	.	CASSVTTSGGTQETQYF	TGTGCCAGCAGCGTAACGACTAGCGGGGGAACTCAAGAGACCCAGTACTTC
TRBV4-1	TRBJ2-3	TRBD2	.	CASSQWRGTDTQYF	TGCGCCAGCAGCCAATGGCGGGGGACAGATACGCAGTATTTT
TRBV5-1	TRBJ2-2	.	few	CASSFFGDTGELFF	TGCGCCAGCAGCTTTTTTGGGGACACCGGGGAGCTGTTTTTT
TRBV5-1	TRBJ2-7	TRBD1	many	CASSLGQGKGEQYF	TGCGCCAGCAGCTTAGGACAGGGGAAGGGCGAGCAGTACTTC
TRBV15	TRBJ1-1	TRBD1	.	CATSRDGQGNTEAFF	TGTGCCACCAGCAGAGATGGACAGGGGAACACTGAAGCTTTCTTT
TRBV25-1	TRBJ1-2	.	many	CASRPGDYGYTF	TGTGCCAGCAGACCAGGGGACTATGGCTACACCTTC
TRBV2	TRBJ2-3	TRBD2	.	CASMTSLVADTQYF	TGTGCCAGCATGACTAGCTTAGTTGCAGATACACAGTATTTT
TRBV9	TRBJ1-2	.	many	CASSVGPIDYGYTF	TGTGCCAGCAGCGTAGGACCCATCGACTATGGCTACACCTTC
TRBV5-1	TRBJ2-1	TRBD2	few	CASSLTSGGALGHNEQFF	TGCGCCAGCAGCCTGACTAGCGGGGGGGCCTTAGGGCACAATGAGCAGTTCTTC
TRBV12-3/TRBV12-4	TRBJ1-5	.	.	CASSLGGLGEPQHF	TGTGCCAGCAGTCTCGGGGGGCTCGGGGAGCCCCAGCATTTT
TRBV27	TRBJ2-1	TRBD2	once	CASSFGLVEEQFF	TGTGCCAGCAGTTTTGGACTAGTCGAGGAGCAGTTCTTC
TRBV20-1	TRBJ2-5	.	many	CSARDWVRETQYF	TGCAGTGCTAGAGATTGGGTGCGAGAGACCCAGTACTTC
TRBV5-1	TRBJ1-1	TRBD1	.	CASSRSDRENTEAFF	TGCGCCAGCAGCCGTTCGGACAGGGAGAACACTGAAGCTTTCTTT
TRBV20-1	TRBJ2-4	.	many	CSAPKASKAKNIQYF	TGCAGTGCCCCGAAGGCCAGTAAAGCCAAAAACATTCAGTACTTC
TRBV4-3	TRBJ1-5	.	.	CASSPGTETNQPQHF	TGCGCCAGCAGCCCGGGGACTGAAACTAATCAGCCCCAGCATTTT
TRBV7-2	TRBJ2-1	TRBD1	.	CASSLAYSGTGASGQFF	TGTGCCAGCAGCTTAGCCTATTCCGGGACAGGGGCGAGTGGGCAGTTCTTC
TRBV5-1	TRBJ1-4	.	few	CASSPGPPTNEKLFF	TGCGCCAGCAGTCCGGGGCCTCCAACTAATGAAAAACTGTTTTTT